This TCR beta chain was identified during a study of T cells in Graves' hyperthyroidism and ophthalmopathy. Findings and caveats of the study: Also found in blood were most expanded thyroid clonotypes above 0.001.

Patients were excluded because of uncontrolled infection, other autoimmune disease, pregnancy or lactation. Clinical symptoms, serum thyroxine, TRAb, thyroid ultrasound and orbital computed tomography established diagnosis. Germline loops: CDR1 SGHRS, CDR2 YFSETQ. V shed 4 bases and J shed 1 base, with 17 bases lying between them. The CDR3 contains 16 residues. This clonotype has at least ten counts. The antigen remains unidentified. The source material, RNA transcripts, was used to amplify TCR beta CDR3 regions. Using the HTBI primer set, a first-round RT-PCR was run on the TCR CDR3. TCRdb re-called the multiplex PCR reads through MiXCR, storing one row per CDR3 protein. Altogether roughly 520,000 distinct CDR3 sequences are present, around 24% being singletons, with the ten largest covering 11%.

The V gene is TRBV5-1, the J gene TRBJ1-2; D possibly corresponds to TRBD1 (5 bases). The clonotype was recovered from a woman aged 25 to 45 with Graves' ophthalmopathy. Sequenced material: blood. CDR3 protein: CASSPTGTWLNYGYTF. The CDR3 DNA sequence: TGCGCCAGCAGCCCTACCGGGACGTGGCTTAACTATGGCTACACCTTC.